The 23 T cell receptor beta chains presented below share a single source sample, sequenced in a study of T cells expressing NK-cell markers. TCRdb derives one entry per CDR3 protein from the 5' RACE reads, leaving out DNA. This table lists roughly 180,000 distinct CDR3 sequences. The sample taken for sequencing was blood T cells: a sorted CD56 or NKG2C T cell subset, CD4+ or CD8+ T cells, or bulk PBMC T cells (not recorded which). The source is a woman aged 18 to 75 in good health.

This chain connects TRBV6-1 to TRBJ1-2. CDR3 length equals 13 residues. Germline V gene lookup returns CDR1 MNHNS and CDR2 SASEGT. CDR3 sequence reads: CASSEILGQRDTF.

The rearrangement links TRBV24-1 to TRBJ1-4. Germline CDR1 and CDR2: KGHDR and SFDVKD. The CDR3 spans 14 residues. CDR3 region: CATSESGEGEKLFF.

The CDR3 loop reads CAISESNNSPLHF. This chain connects TRBV10-3 to TRBJ1-6. Germline-derived CDR1 and CDR2 are ENHRY and SYGVKD. The CDR3 totals 13 residues.

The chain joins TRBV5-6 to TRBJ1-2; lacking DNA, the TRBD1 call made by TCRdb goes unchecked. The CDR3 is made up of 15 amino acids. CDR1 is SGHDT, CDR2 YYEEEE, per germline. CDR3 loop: CASTTGFKSDYGYTF.

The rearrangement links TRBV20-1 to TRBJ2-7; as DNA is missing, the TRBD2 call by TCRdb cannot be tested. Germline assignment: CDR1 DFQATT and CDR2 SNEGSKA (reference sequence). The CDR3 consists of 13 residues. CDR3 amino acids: CSARLATTYEQYF.

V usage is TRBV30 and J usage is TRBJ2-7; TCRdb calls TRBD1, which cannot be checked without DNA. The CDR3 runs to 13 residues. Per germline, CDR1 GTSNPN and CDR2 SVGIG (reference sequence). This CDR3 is CAWDRGTSYEQYF.

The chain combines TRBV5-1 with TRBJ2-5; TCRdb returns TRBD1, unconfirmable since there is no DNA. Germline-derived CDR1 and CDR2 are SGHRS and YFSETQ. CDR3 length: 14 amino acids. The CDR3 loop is CASSFTGQGETQYF.

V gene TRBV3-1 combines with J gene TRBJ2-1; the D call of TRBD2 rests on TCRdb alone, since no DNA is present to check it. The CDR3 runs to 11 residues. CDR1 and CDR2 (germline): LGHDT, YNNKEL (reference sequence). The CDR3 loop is CASSHGGEQFF.

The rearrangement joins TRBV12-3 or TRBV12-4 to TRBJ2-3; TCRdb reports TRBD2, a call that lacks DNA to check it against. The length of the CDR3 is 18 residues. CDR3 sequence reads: CASSFSGTSGSPSDTQYF.

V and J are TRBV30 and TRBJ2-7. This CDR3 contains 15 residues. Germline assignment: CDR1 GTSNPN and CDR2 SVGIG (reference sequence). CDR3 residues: CAWSFYRGGSYEQYF.

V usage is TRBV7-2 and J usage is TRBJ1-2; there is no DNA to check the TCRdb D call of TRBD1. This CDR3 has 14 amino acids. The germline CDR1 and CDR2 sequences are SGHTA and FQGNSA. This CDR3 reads CASSPNGDRALYTF.

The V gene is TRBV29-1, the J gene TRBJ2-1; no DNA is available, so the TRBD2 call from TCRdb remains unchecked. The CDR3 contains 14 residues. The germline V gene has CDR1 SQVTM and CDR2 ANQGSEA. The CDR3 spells CSVTGSSMDNEQFF.

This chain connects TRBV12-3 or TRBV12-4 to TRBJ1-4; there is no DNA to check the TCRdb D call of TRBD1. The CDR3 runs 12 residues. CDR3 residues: CASSLMGARLFF.

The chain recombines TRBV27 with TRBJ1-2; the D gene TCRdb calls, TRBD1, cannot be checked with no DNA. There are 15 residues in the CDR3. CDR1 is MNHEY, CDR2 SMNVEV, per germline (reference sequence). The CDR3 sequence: CASSLSRGATIGYTF.

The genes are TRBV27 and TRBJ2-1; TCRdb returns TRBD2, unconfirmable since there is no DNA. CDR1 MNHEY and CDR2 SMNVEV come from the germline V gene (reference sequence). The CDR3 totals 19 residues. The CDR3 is CASSFRRLAGDRPYNEQFF.

This chain's CDR3 is CASRYREAMETQYF. This chain connects TRBV2 to TRBJ2-5; TCRdb reports TRBD2, a call that lacks DNA to check it against. This CDR3 is 14 amino acids long. CDR1 is SNHLY, CDR2 FYNNEI, per germline.

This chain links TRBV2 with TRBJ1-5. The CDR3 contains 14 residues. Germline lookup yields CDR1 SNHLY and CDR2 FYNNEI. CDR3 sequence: CASSDPRRDQPQHF.

This chain's CDR3 is CASSLGRAYQPQHF. This sequence joins TRBV7-9 and TRBJ1-5. This CDR3 contains 14 residues. Per germline, CDR1 SEHNR and CDR2 FQNEAQ (reference sequence). Combining the CDR3 with reference TRBV7-9 and TRBJ1-5 gives the whole variable domain DTGVSQNPRHKITKRGQNVTFRCDPISEHNRLYWYRQTLGQGPEFLTYFQNEAQLEKSRLLSDRFSAERPKGSFSTLEIQRTEQGDSAMYLCASSLGRAYQPQHFGDGTRLSIL.

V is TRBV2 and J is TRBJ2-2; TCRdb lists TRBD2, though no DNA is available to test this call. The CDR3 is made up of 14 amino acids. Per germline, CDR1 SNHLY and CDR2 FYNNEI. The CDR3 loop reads CASRLAANTGELFF.

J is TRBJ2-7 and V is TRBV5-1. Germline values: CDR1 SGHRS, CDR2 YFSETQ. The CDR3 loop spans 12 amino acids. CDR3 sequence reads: CASSSIGYEQYF. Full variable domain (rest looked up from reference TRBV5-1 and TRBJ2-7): KAGVTQTPRYLIKTRGQQVTLSCSPISGHRSVSWYQQTPGQGLQFLFEYFSETQRNKGNFPGRFSGRQFSNSRSEMNVSTLELGDSALYLCASSSIGYEQYFGPGTRLTVT.

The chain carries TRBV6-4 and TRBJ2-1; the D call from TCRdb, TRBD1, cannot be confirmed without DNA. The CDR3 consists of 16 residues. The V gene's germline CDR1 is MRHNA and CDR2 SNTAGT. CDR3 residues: CAVPGQPLKLYNEQFF.

The CDR3 loop is CSASELAGVKNIQYF. This chain links TRBV20-1 with TRBJ2-4; with no DNA, the TCRdb D assignment of TRBD2 cannot be verified. Germline CDR1 is DFQATT and CDR2 is SNEGSKA (reference sequence). This CDR3 spans 15 amino acids.

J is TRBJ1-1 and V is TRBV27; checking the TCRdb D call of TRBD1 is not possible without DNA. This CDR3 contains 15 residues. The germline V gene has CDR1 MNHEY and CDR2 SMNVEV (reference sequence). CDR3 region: CASSLRDRVNTEAFF.